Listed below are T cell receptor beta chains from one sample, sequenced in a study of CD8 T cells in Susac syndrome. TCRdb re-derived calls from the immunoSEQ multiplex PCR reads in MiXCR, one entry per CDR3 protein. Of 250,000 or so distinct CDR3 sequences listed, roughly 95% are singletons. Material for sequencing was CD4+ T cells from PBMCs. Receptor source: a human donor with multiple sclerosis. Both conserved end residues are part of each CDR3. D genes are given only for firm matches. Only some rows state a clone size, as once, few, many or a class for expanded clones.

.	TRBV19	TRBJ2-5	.	CASSQGSDEQETQYF	TGTGCCAGTAGCCAGGGGTCAGACGAACAAGAGACCCAGTACTTC
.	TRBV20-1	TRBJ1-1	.	CSAPEAVRTEAFF	TGCAGTGCCCCGGAGGCAGTCCGCACTGAAGCTTTCTTT
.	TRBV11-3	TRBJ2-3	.	CASSLRGRTDTQYF	TGTGCCAGCAGCTTGCGGGGGCGCACAGATACGCAGTATTTT
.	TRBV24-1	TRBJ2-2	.	CATSRMGGELFF	TGTGCCACCAGTCGGATGGGCGGGGAGCTGTTTTTT
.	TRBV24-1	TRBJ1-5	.	CATSSGDQPQHF	TGTGCCACCAGTTCGGGGGATCAGCCCCAGCATTTT
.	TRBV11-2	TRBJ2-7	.	CASSLDPGGSSYEQYF	TGTGCCAGCAGCTTAGATCCCGGCGGAAGCTCCTACGAGCAGTACTTC
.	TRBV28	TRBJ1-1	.	CASSGPRGGIGTEAFF	TGTGCCAGCAGCGGGCCGAGGGGCGGGATCGGCACTGAAGCTTTCTTT
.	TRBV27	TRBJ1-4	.	CASSPGGGVNEKLFF	TGTGCCAGCAGCCCCGGGGGTGGGGTTAATGAAAAACTGTTTTTT
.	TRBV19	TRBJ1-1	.	CASSIDLDTEAFF	TGTGCCAGTAGTATAGATCTTGACACTGAAGCTTTCTTT
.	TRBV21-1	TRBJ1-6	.	CASSKAQGNSPLHF	TGTGCCAGCAGCAAGGCACAGGGTAATTCACCCCTCCACTTT
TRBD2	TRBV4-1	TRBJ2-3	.	CASSQRSGGTDTQYF	TGCGCCAGCAGCCAACGGAGCGGGGGCACAGATACGCAGTATTTT
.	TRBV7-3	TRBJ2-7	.	CASSPPRGSNYEQYF	TGTGCCAGCAGCCCACCCAGGGGTTCAAACTACGAGCAGTACTTC
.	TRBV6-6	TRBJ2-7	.	CASSNLGSYEQYF	TGTGCCAGCAGTAACCTAGGCTCCTACGAGCAGTACTTC
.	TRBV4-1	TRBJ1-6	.	CASTEFWGGGSPLHF	TGCGCCAGCACCGAATTCTGGGGAGGTGGTTCACCCCTCCACTTT
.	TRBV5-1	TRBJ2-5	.	CASSWSNSAITQYF	TGCGCCAGCAGCTGGAGTAACAGCGCAATCACCCAGTACTTC
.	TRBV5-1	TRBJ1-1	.	CASSLTASGFEAFF	TGCGCCAGCAGCTTGACGGCCTCAGGATTTGAAGCTTTCTTT
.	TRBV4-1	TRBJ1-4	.	CASSRVGGPEKLFF	TGCGCCAGCAGCCGAGTGGGGGGGCCGGAAAAACTGTTTTTT
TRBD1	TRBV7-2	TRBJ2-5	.	CASSPGQLQETQYF	TGTGCCAGCAGCCCGGGACAGCTTCAAGAGACCCAGTACTTC
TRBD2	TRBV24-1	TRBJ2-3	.	CATSELRGGASTDTQYF	TGTGCCACCAGTGAACTCCGGGGGGGGGCAAGCACAGATACGCAGTATTTT
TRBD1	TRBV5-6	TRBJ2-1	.	CASSLPDRGYEQFF	TGTGCCAGCAGCTTACCGGACAGGGGCTATGAGCAGTTCTTC
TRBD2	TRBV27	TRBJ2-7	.	CASSSYSGGRDEQYF	TGTGCCAGCAGTTCCTATAGCGGGGGGCGGGACGAGCAGTACTTC
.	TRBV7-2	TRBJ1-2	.	CASSLALRVGYTF	TGTGCCAGCAGCTTAGCGCTAAGGGTGGGCTACACCTTC
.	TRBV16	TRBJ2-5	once	CASSLLDQETQYF	TGTGCCAGCAGCCTACTAGACCAAGAGACCCAGTACTTC
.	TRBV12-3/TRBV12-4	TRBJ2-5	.	CASLLGGGSQETQYF	TGTGCCAGCCTCCTCGGGGGAGGAAGCCAAGAGACCCAGTACTTC
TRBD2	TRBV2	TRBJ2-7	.	CASSTLAGGRAYEQYF	TGTGCCAGCAGTACACTAGCGGGGGGCCGTGCCTACGAGCAGTACTTC
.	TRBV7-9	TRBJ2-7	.	CASSPDPYYEQYF	TGTGCCAGCAGCCCCGACCCCTATTACGAGCAGTACTTC
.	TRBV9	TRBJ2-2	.	CASSVGGAGMITGELFF	TGTGCCAGCAGCGTAGGGGGAGCAGGGATGATCACCGGGGAGCTGTTTTTT
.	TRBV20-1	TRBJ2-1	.	CSPYLDEQFF	TGCAGTCCCTACCTGGATGAGCAGTTCTTC
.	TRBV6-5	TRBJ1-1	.	CASSYYSGNTEAFF	TGTGCCAGCAGTTACTATTCGGGGAACACTGAAGCTTTCTTT
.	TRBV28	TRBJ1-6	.	CASSLYLGGNYNSPLHF	TGTGCCAGCAGTCTCTATCTGGGGGGGAACTATAATTCACCCCTCCACTTT
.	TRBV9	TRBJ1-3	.	CASSEGVFGTIYF	TGTGCCAGCAGCGAAGGGGTTTTTGGCACCATATATTTT
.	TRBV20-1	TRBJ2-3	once	CSARAFQDFSSGTDTQYF	TGCAGTGCTAGAGCCTTCCAAGATTTTTCTTCCGGCACAGATACGCAGTATTTT
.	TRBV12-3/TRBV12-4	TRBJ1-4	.	CASSLQEKLFF	TGTGCCAGCAGTTTACAGGAAAAACTGTTTTTT
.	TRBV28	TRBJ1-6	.	CASSFRGTRSPLHF	TGTGCCAGCAGTTTCAGAGGGACGCGTTCACCCCTCCACTTT
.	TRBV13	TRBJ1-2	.	CASTRAGGGYTF	TGTGCCAGCACCCGCGCCGGGGGCGGGTACACCTTC
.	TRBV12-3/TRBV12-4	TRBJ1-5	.	CASSLGRNQPQHF	TGTGCCAGCAGTTTAGGTCGGAATCAGCCCCAGCATTTT
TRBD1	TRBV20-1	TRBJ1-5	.	CSAEQGASSNQPQHF	TGCAGTGCCGAACAGGGGGCTTCAAGCAATCAGCCCCAGCATTTT
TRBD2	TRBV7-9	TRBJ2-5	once	CASSRSGARETQYF	TGTGCCAGCAGCCGAAGCGGGGCAAGAGAGACCCAGTACTTC
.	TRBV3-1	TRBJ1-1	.	CASSYLAGGTEAFF	TGTGCCAGCTCCTATTTGGCCGGAGGCACTGAAGCTTTCTTT
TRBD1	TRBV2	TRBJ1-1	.	CASSESQGVSEAFF	TGTGCCAGCAGTGAAAGTCAGGGGGTCTCTGAAGCTTTCTTT
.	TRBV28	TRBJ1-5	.	CASSPFRGHSNQPQHF	TGTGCCAGCAGTCCGTTTAGGGGACATAGCAATCAGCCCCAGCATTTT
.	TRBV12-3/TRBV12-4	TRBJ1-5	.	CASSYGRHNQPQHF	TGTGCCAGCAGTTATGGACGGCACAATCAGCCCCAGCATTTT